This T cell receptor beta chain comes out of a study of low-dose radiotherapy and immunotherapy resistance in tumors. Overall study context: One day before radiation and immunotherapy, intravenous cyclophosphamide 200 mg/m2 was administered, with this repeated every two weeks. Every day for four cycles from cycle 1 day 1, patients took 300 mg of oral aspirin.

For this clonotype: A far larger clone is one nucleotide away, so this likely arose from a read error.

Time point here: after trial treatment. Treatment indicated: LDRT plus nivolumab, ipilimumab, low-dose cyclophosphamide and aspirin (RACIN trial). Donors received nivolumab, ipilimumab, aspirin, low-dose cyclophosphamide and low-dose radiotherapy. In germline, CDR1 is PRHDT, CDR2 FYEKMQ (reference sequence). Trimming removed 3 bases at V and 11 bases at J, with 22 bases between. CDR3 length: 15 residues. Both TCRalpha and TCRbeta chains were reverse transcribed with V-gene-specific primers. A constant-region primer paired with the V-primer adapter amplified TCRs over roughly 18 PCR cycles. After the mRNA was isolated, it was amplified using in vitro transcription. TCRdb processed the reads anew with MiXCR; each CDR3 protein has one entry. This table has about 91,000 distinct CDR3 sequences, 20% to 25% appearing once.

The chain employs TRBV13 and TRBJ2-5, with D uncertain. The specimen was PBMCs, collected after low-dose radiotherapy plus immunotherapy. This sequence was found in a female donor with ovarian cancer. CDR3 protein: CASSLSPWSYNEQYF. The CDR3 DNA follows: TGTGCCAGCAGCTTGTCCCCCTGGTCCTACAATGAGCAGTACTTC.